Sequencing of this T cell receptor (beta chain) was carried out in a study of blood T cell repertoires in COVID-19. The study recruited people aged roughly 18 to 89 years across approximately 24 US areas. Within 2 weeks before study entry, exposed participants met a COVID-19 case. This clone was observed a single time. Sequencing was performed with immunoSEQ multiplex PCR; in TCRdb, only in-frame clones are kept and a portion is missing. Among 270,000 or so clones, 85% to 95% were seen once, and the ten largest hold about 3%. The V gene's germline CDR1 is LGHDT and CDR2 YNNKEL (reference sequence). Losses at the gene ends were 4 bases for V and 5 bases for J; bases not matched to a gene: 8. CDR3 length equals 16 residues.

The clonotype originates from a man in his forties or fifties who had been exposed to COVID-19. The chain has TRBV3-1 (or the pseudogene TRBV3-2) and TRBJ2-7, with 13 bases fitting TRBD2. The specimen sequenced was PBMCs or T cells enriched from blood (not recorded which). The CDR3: CASSLTGLAGANEQYF. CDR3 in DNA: TGTGCCAGCAGCCTCACCGGACTAGCGGGAGCCAACGAGCAGTACTTC.